This TCR beta chain came from a study of cytomegalovirus exposure and HLA in healthy donors. Details on this clone: Its cognate antigen is unknown.

The donors were in the 120-subject validation cohort, distinct from the approximately 700-subject first cohort. Assay used: immunoSEQ multiplex PCR; TCRdb lists only in-frame clones, some missing. The sample has 55,000 to 65,000 clones, more than 90% seen once. The germline V gene encodes CDR1 SEHNR and CDR2 FQNEAQ (reference sequence). The CDR3 has 16 residues. The V segment lost 7 bases and the J segment 9 bases; nucleotides outside the gene matches: 16. Study conclusions and caveats: It was approximately 170 TCR beta chains that were listed as cytomegalovirus-associated.

The receptor was derived from a man between 18 and 29 years old in good health and CMV-seronegative. The V and J genes are TRBV7-9 and TRBJ2-1, with 9 bases lining up with TRBD1. Sequences were obtained from PBMCs. CDR3 sequence: CASTKSTGGGRSEQFF. The CDR3 bases are TGTGCCAGCACCAAATCAACAGGGGGCGGAAGGTCTGAGCAGTTCTTC.